Below, 23 T cell receptor beta chains from the same sample are listed, as sequenced in a study of T cells in Graves' hyperthyroidism and ophthalmopathy. RNA transcripts yielded amplified TCR beta CDR3 regions. Carried out on the TCR CDR3, a first-round RT-PCR used the HTBI primer set. One entry per CDR3 protein, called by TCRdb with MiXCR from the multiplex PCR reads. Of 530,000 or so distinct CDR3 sequences in the sample, roughly 25% were seen once. The sequenced sample was blood. The source is a woman aged 30 to 39 with Graves' ophthalmopathy.

Ten or more counts support this clonotype. The chain uses TRBV6-1 and TRBJ2-5, with 8 bases identical to TRBD2. The V segment lost 4 bases and the J segment 6 bases; nucleotides outside the gene matches: 4. Germline values: CDR1 MNHNS, CDR2 SASEGT. This CDR3 has 13 amino acids. CDR3 amino acids: CASSVRGGKTQYF. DNA for the CDR3: TGTGCCAGCAGTGTACGGGGGGGGAAGACCCAGTACTTC.

Ten or more counts support this clonotype. J is TRBJ2-5 and V is TRBV7-2; D is uncertain. There are 14 residues in the CDR3. Germline CDR1 SGHTA, CDR2 FQGNSA. V was clipped by 4 bases and J by 3 bases, with 12 bases between them. The CDR3, as DNA: TGTGCCAGCAGCTACGCAGCGCGAAAAGAGACCCAGTACTTC. It codes for CASSYAARKETQYF. Combining the CDR3 with reference TRBV7-2 and TRBJ2-5 gives the whole variable domain GAGVSQSPSNKVTEKGKDVELRCDPISGHTALYWYRQSLGQGLEFLIYFQGNSAPDKSGLPSDRFSAERTGGSVSTLTIQRTQQEDSAVYLCASSYAARKETQYFGPGTRLLVL.

In this sample, this clonotype turned up many times. The rearrangement joins TRBV28 to TRBJ1-2, with 9 bases aligning to TRBD1. The CDR3 is 14 residues long. V trimming: 6 bases; J trimming: 3 bases; junction bases outside the gene matches: 5. CDR1 MDHEN and CDR2 SYDVKM come from the germline V gene. The CDR3 reads CASRTGTGYYGYTF. Here the CDR3 DNA reads TGTGCCAGCAGGACCGGGACAGGGTACTATGGCTACACCTTC.

The chain is built from TRBV12-3 or TRBV12-4 and TRBJ2-2; D may be TRBD1 or TRBD2 (5 bases each). Trimming stripped 4 bases from V and 9 bases from J, with 15 bases between. This CDR3 comprises 14 residues. The CDR3 loop is CASSYIEGSRELFF. CDR3 sequence (DNA): TGTGCCAGCAGTTATATTGAGGGGTCCAGGGAGCTGTTTTTT.

Note on this clonotype: No conserved phenylalanine or tryptophan ends this CDR3, so it is likely a read error. The chain joins TRBV5-1 to TRBJ1-3; no clear D gene. The CDR3 runs 14 residues. V dropped 0 bases and J dropped 4 bases, with 8 bases sitting between them. Germline V gives CDR1 SGHRS, CDR2 YFSETQ. The CDR3 loop is CASSLGAPGNTIYV. The CDR3, as DNA: TGCGCCAGCAGCTTGGGTGCGCCAGGAAACACCATATATGTT.

This rearrangement joins TRBV28 to TRBJ2-7, with 8 positions matching TRBD1. This CDR3 is built from 16 residues. CDR1 and CDR2 (germline): MDHEN, SYDVKM. The V gene end was trimmed by 4 bases and the J gene end by 3 bases; junction bases not matched to a gene: 11. CDR3 coding DNA: TGTGCCAGCAGTTCCTCTCTGATAGGGACAGGCTACGAGCAGTACTTC. It codes for CASSSSLIGTGYEQYF.

This clonotype has a count of ten or more. This chain links TRBV29-1 with TRBJ1-3; D is perhaps TRBD1 (5 bases). Looked up from germline, CDR1 is SQVTM and CDR2 is ANQGSEA. The CDR3 is 14 residues long. The V end lost 5 bases, the J end lost 0 bases, and 11 bases lay between the germline ends. The CDR3 spells CSVQGGTSGNTIYF. The DNA of the CDR3 is TGCAGCGTTCAAGGTGGGACCTCTGGAAACACCATATATTTT.

This clonotype was detected many times. This chain links TRBV28 with TRBJ1-2; TRBD1 matches 10 bases. Germline loops: CDR1 MDHEN, CDR2 SYDVKM. The CDR3 length is 19 residues. J gave up 0 bases and V 3 bases, and 13 bases lay outside the gene matches. The CDR3 reads CASSLGQGSITGANYGYTF. DNA of the CDR3: TGTGCCAGCAGTTTGGGACAGGGGTCCATCACGGGAGCTAACTATGGCTACACCTTC.

V gene TRBV6-1 combines with J gene TRBJ1-1; the D is unclear. Germline assignment: CDR1 MNHNS and CDR2 SASEGT. V dropped 8 bases and J dropped 1 base, with 8 bases sitting between them. The CDR3 extends over 12 amino acids. This CDR3 is CASHRTNTEAFF. The CDR3 nucleotides read TGTGCCAGCCACAGAACGAACACTGAAGCTTTCTTT.

This clonotype occurred many times. The genes are TRBV20-1 and TRBJ2-7; D remains ambiguous. This CDR3 spans 11 amino acids. V was shortened by 7 bases and J by 5 bases, with 12 bases between the two germline ends. Germline CDR1 reads DFQATT; CDR2 reads SNEGSKA (reference sequence). For the CDR3, the DNA is TGCAGTGTAACCGGGTATGACGAGCAGTACTTC. Its protein is CSVTGYDEQYF.

At least ten counts were recorded for this clonotype. The rearrangement joins TRBV19 to TRBJ1-2, with D maybe TRBD1 (5 bases). V lost 6 bases and J 3 bases, leaving 14 bases between the germline ends. The CDR3 consists of 14 residues. Germline V gene data show CDR1 as LNHDA and CDR2 as SQIVND (reference sequence). CDR3 DNA: TGTGCCAGTAGCCGGACCGCGGGGGACTATGGCTACACCTTC. Its protein is CASSRTAGDYGYTF. Complete variable domain (other parts from reference TRBV19 and TRBJ1-2): DGGITQSPKYLFRKEGQNVTLSCEQNLNHDAMYWYRQDPGQGLRLIYYSQIVNDFQKGDIAEGYSVSREKKESFPLTVTSAQKNPTAFYLCASSRTAGDYGYTFGSGTRLTVV.

In DNA, the CDR3 is TGTGCCAGCAGTGAAGGCGTGCAGTTCGGGGGGGCCTACGAGCAGTACTTC. Its translation is CASSEGVQFGGAYEQYF. The rearrangement uses TRBV6-1 and TRBJ2-7, with 8 bases lining up with TRBD2. This CDR3 contains 17 residues. J was trimmed by 2 bases and V by 1 base; bases with no gene match: 10. CDR1 is MNHNS, CDR2 SASEGT, per germline.

This clonotype was detected only a few times. This chain links TRBV7-2 with TRBJ1-1; 8 nucleotides align to TRBD1. The CDR3 consists of 14 residues. Looked up from germline, CDR1 is SGHTA and CDR2 is FQGNSA. The V segment lost 3 bases and the J segment 3 bases; nucleotides outside the gene matches: 3. This CDR3 is CASSLQGAYTEAFF. The CDR3 coding sequence is TGTGCCAGCAGCTTGCAGGGGGCGTACACTGAAGCTTTCTTT.

This clonotype was seen many times. The V gene is TRBV11-1, the J gene TRBJ2-7, with D possibly called TRBD1 or TRBD2 (5 bases each). Germline values: CDR1 SGHAT, CDR2 FQDESV (reference sequence). Trimming removed 4 bases from V and 0 bases from J, with 16 bases in between. The CDR3 is made up of 16 amino acids. The CDR3 coding sequence is TGTGCCAGCAGCTCCCAAACCGGGACGTCCTCCTACGAGCAGTACTTC. Translated: CASSSQTGTSSYEQYF.

This clonotype was picked up many times. The CDR3, as DNA: TGTGCCAGCGACGGGACAGGGATTCAGCCCCAGCATTTT. Translation: CASDGTGIQPQHF. This rearrangement joins TRBV6-5 to TRBJ1-5, with 9 bases lining up with TRBD1. In germline, CDR1 is MNHEY, CDR2 SVGAGI. Trimming cost V 8 bases and J 6 bases; bases outside gene matches: 5. CDR3 length: 13 residues.

The table lists this clonotype with many counts. This rearrangement joins TRBV29-1 to TRBJ1-5, with TRBD1 identical over 7 bases. In germline, CDR1 is SQVTM, CDR2 ANQGSEA. The V and J ends lost 4 bases and 6 bases, in that order; junction bases with no gene match: 3. The length of the CDR3 is 12 residues. The CDR3 is CSVVEGAQPQHF. CDR3 in DNA: TGCAGCGTTGTCGAGGGGGCTCAGCCCCAGCATTTT.

This clonotype was seen repeatedly, ten times or more. The chain couples TRBV29-1 to TRBJ1-1, with D unclear. V gave up 4 bases and J gave up 4 bases, with 10 bases separating them. The CDR3 contains 12 residues. From germline, CDR1 is SQVTM and CDR2 ANQGSEA. CDR3 sequence (DNA): TGCAGCGTTGTGGCGGTGAGCACTGAAGCTTTCTTT. Translated: CSVVAVSTEAFF.

A single count supports this clonotype. CDR3 nucleotide sequence: TGTGCCAGCAGCTCCTTTGGGACCCTCAAGGAACACGAGCAGTACTTC. Amino acid sequence: CASSSFGTLKEHEQYF. V and J are TRBV28 and TRBJ2-7; possibly TRBD1 or TRBD2 for D (5 bases each). Looked up from germline, CDR1 is MDHEN and CDR2 is SYDVKM. The V and J ends lost 6 bases and 5 bases respectively, with 23 bases between them. This CDR3 contains 16 residues.

The chain combines TRBV12-3 or TRBV12-4 with TRBJ2-5, with D tentatively TRBD2 (5 bases). This CDR3 is built from 13 residues. Trimming left V 6 bases short and J 5 bases short, with 13 bases between. Here the CDR3 reads CASSAVGVETQYF. The DNA for the CDR3 is TGTGCCAGCAGCGCCGTCGGGGTGGAGACCCAGTACTTC.

This clonotype was picked up many times. V and J are TRBV18 and TRBJ2-7; either TRBD1 or TRBD2 may supply D (5 bases each). The germline V gene encodes CDR1 KGHSH and CDR2 LQKENI. V was pared by 2 bases and J by 3 bases, with 17 bases between. This CDR3 has 16 amino acids. The CDR3: CASSPKGVRDVYEQYF. Written as DNA, the CDR3 is TGTGCCAGCTCACCAAAAGGTGTCAGGGACGTCTACGAGCAGTACTTC.

The rearrangement uses TRBV3-1 and TRBJ2-7; 10 nucleotides agree with TRBD2. V shed 0 bases, J shed 6 bases, and the junction held 5 bases outside the gene matches. CDR1 and CDR2 from the germline V gene are LGHDT and YNNKEL (reference sequence). The CDR3 consists of 15 residues. Here the CDR3 reads CASSQDVLAGAEQYF. Written as DNA, the CDR3 is TGTGCCAGCAGCCAAGATGTCCTAGCGGGAGCCGAGCAGTACTTC.

The sample holds many counts of this clonotype. This chain uses TRBV27 with TRBJ1-1; D unclear. V dropped 6 bases and J dropped 1 base, with 9 bases sitting between them. The CDR3 is 13 residues long. CDR1 is MNHEY, CDR2 SMNVEV, per germline (reference sequence). CDR3 nucleotide sequence: TGTGCCAGCAGGGCAGTAACGAACACTGAAGCTTTCTTT. Its translation is CASRAVTNTEAFF.

The chain employs TRBV7-9 and TRBJ1-1; D unresolved. Trimming removed 2 bases from V and 3 bases from J, with 13 bases in between. This CDR3 comprises 15 residues. Germline values: CDR1 SEHNR, CDR2 FQNEAQ (reference sequence). The CDR3 bases are TGTGCCAGCAGCTTATACACACCTGGGGACACTGAAGCTTTCTTT. Its protein is CASSLYTPGDTEAFF. Together with reference TRBV7-9 and TRBJ1-1, the CDR3 gives the full variable domain: DTGVSQNPRHKITKRGQNVTFRCDPISEHNRLYWYRQTLGQGPEFLTYFQNEAQLEKSRLLSDRFSAERPKGSFSTLEIQRTEQGDSAMYLCASSLYTPGDTEAFFGQGTRLTVV.